This note documents a single T cell receptor beta chain sequence. The sample originates from a study of blood T cell repertoires in COVID-19. Per the study methods: Reference gene primer amplification gave estimated nucleated cell counts. Repertoires were generated with immunoSEQ multiplex PCR, while TCRdb's copy carries only in-frame clones and drops some. Clonal size and the V and J genes are those of that table, whereas D and trimming came from the DNA. Of 210,000 or so clones detected, around 81% appear once; the ten largest clones hold around 7.4%. Germline V gives CDR1 MNHEY, CDR2 SMNVEV (reference sequence). The CDR3 runs 17 residues. V was pared by 6 bases and J by 4 bases, with 11 bases of the junction left unmatched.

This TCR came from a woman aged 40 to 50 with acute COVID-19. This chain connects TRBV27 to TRBJ2-2; 10 bases map to TRBD1. The sequencing sample was made of PBMCs or T cells enriched from blood (not recorded which). The CDR3 is CASRIVAGTGATGELFF. CDR3 in DNA: TGTGCCAGCAGGATTGTTGCCGGGACAGGGGCCACCGGGGAGCTGTTTTTT.